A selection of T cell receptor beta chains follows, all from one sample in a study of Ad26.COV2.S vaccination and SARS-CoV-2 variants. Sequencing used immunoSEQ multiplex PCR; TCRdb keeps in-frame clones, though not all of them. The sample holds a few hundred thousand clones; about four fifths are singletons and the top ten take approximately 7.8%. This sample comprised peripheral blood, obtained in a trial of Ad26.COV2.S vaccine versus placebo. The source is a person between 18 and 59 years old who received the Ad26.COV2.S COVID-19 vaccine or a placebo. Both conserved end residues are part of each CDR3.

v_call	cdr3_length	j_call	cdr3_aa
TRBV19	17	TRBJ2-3	CASSTLGGGGFTDTQYF
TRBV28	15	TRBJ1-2	CASSTGGGDNYGYTF
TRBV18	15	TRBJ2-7	CASSLAGTGSGEQYF
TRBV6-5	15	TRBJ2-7	CASSYHGQGSYEQYF
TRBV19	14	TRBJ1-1	CASSIDRGAGKAFF
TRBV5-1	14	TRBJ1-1	CASSDSRRNTEAFF
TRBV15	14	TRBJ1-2	CATSRVWGNYGYTF
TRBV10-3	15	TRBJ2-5	CAISGAGTPRETQYF
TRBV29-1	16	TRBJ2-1	CSVDDIYEGVRNEQFF
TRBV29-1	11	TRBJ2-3	CSVGGADTQYF
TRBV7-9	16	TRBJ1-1	CASSRPGTGPNTEAFF
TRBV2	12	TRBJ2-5	CASRVTSGIQYF
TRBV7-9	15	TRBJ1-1	CASSLMNAPNTEAFF
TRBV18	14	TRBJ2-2	CASSPAQTTTELFF
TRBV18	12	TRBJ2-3	CASSPAGVTQYF
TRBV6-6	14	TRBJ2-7	CASSRAGTPYEQYF
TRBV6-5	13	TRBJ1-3	CASRLSPGNTIYF
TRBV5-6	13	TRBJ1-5	CASSALGGQPQHF
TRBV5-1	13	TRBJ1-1	CASSLAAGPAAFF